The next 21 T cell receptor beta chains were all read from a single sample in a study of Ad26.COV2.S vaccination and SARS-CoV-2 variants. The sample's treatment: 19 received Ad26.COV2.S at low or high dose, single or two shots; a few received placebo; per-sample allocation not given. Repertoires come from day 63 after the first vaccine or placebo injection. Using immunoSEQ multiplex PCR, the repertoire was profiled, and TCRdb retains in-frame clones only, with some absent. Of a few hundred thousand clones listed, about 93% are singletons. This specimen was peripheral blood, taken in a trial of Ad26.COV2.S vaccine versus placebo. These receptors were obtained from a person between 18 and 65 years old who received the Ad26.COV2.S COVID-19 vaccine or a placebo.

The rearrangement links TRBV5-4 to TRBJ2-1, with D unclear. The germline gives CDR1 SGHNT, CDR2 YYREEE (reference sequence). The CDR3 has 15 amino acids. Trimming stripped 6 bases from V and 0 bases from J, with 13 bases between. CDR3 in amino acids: CASTKSSSSYNEQFF. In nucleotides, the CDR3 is TGTGCCAGCACAAAGTCCTCCAGCTCCTACAATGAGCAGTTCTTC.

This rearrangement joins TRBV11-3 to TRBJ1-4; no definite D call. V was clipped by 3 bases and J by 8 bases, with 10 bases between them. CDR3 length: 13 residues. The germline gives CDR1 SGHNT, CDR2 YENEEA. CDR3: CASSFSTGEKLFF. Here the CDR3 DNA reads TGTGCCAGCAGCTTCAGCACCGGGGAAAAACTGTTTTTT.

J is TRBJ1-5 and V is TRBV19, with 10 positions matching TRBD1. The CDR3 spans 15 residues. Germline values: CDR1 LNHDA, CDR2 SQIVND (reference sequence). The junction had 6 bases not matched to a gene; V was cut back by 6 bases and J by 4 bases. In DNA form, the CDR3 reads TGTGCCAGTAGCCCGGACAGGGGGAGGAATCAGCCCCAGCATTTT. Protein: CASSPDRGRNQPQHF.

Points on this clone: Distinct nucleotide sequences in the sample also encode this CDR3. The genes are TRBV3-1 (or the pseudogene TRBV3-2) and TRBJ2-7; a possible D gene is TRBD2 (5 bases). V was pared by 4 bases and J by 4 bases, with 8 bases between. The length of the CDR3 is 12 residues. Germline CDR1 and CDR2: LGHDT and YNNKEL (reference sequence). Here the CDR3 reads CASSLRGYEQYF. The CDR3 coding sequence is TGTGCCAGCAGCCTCCGGGGTTACGAGCAGTACTTC.

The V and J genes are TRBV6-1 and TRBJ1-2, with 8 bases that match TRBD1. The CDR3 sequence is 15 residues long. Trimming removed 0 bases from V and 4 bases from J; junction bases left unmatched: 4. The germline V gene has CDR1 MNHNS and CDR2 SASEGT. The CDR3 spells CASSEAQGAGYGYTF. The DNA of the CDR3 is TGTGCCAGCAGTGAAGCGCAGGGGGCTGGCTATGGCTACACCTTC.

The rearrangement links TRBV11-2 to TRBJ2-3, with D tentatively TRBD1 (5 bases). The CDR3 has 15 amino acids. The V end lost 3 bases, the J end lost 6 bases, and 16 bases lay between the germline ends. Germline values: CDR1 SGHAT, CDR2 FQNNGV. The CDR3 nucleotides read TGTGCCAGCAGCTTCTACAGGTCTCAAGGGGATACGCAGTATTTT. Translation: CASSFYRSQGDTQYF.

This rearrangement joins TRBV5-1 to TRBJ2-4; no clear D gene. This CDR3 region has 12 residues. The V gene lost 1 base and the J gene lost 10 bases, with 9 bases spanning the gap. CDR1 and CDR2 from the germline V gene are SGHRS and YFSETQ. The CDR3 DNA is TGCGCCAGCAGCTTGAGATTTGGTATTCAGTACTTC. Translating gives CASSLRFGIQYF.

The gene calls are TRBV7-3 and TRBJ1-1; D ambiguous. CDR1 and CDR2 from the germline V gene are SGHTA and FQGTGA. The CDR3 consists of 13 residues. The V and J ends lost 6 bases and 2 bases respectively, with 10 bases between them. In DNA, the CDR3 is TGTGCCAGCAGTCAGGATCGAAACACTGAAGCTTTCTTT. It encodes CASSQDRNTEAFF.

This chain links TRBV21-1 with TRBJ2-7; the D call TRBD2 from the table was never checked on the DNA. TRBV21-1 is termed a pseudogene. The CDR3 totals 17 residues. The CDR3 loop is CASSKDPQRPIGLEQYF. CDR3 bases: TGTGCCAGCAGCAAAGATCCCCAGCGCCCCATTGGACTCGAGCAGTACTTC.

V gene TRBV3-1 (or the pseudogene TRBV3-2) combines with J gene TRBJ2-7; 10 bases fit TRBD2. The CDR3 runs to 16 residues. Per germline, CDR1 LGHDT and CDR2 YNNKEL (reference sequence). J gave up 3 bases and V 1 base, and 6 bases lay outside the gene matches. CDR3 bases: TGTGCCAGCAGCCAAGGGTTAGCGGGGGGAATCTACGAGCAGTACTTC. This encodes CASSQGLAGGIYEQYF.

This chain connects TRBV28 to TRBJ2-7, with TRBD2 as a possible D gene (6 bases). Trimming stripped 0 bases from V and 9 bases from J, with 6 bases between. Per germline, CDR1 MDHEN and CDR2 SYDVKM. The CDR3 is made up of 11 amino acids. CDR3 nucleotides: TGTGCCAGCAGTTTATGGGAGGGGCAGTACTTC. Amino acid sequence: CASSLWEGQYF. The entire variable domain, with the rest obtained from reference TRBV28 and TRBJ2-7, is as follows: DVKVTQSSRYLVKRTGEKVFLECVQDMDHENMFWYRQDPGLGLRLIYFSYDVKMKEKGDIPEGYSVSREKKERFSLILESASTNQTSMYLCASSLWEGQYFGPGTRLTVT.

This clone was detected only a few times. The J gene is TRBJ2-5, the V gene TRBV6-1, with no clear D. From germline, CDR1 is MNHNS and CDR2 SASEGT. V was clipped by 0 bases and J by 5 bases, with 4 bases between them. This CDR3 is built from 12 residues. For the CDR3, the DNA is TGTGCCAGCAGTGAAGCTTTGGAGACCCAGTACTTC. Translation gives CASSEALETQYF.

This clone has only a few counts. The CDR3 loop reads CASSVNSGSSYEQYF. The DNA of the CDR3 is TGTGCCAGCAGTGTAAATAGCGGGAGCTCCTACGAGCAGTACTTC. The chain couples TRBV2 to TRBJ2-7; 9 bases agree with TRBD2. Per germline, CDR1 SNHLY and CDR2 FYNNEI. Losses at the gene ends were 4 bases for V and 0 bases for J; bases not matched to a gene: 4. This CDR3 is built from 15 residues.

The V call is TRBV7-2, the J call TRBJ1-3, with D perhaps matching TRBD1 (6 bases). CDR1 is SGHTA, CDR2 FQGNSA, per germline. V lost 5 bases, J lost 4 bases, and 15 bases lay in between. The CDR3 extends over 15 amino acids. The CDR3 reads CASSPPQGSGNTIYF. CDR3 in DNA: TGTGCCAGCAGCCCCCCACAGGGCTCCGGAAACACCATATATTTT.

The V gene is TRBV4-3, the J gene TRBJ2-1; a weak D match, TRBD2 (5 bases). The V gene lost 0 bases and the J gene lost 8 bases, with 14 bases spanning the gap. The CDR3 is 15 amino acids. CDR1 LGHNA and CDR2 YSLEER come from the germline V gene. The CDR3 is CASSQDRDEGHEQFF. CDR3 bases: TGCGCCAGCAGCCAAGATCGTGACGAGGGTCATGAGCAGTTCTTC.

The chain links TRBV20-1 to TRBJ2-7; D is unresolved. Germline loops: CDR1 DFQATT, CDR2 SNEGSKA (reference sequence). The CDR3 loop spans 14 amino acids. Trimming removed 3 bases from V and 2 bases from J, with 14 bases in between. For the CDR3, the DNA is TGCAGTGCTAGTGGGCCCCGTCCACCCTACGAGCAGTACTTC. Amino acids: CSASGPRPPYEQYF.

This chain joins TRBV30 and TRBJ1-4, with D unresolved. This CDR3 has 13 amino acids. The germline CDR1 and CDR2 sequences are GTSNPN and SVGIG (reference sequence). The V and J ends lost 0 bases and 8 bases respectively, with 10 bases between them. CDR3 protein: CAWSVRTGEKLFF. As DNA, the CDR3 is TGTGCCTGGAGTGTACGTACGGGAGAAAAACTGTTTTTT.

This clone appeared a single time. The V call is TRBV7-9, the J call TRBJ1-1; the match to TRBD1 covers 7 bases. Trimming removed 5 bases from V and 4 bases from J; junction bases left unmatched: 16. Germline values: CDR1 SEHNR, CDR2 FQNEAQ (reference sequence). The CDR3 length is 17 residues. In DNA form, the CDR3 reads TGTGCCAGCAGCCAGGGGAGAGGGGGCAAAGTGTTCACTGAAGCTTTCTTT. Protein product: CASSQGRGGKVFTEAFF.

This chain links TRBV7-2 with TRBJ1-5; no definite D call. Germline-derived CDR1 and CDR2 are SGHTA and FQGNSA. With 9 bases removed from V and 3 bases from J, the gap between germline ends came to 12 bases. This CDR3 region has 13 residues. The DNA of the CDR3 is TGTGCCAGTTGTCTCGGGCCCAATCAGCCCCAGCATTTT. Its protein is CASCLGPNQPQHF.

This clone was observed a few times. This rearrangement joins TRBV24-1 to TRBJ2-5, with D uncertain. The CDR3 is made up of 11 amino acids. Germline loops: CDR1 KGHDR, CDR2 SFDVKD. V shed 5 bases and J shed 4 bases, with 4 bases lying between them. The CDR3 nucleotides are TGTGCCACCAGTGTAGGAGAGACCCAGTACTTC. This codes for CATSVGETQYF.

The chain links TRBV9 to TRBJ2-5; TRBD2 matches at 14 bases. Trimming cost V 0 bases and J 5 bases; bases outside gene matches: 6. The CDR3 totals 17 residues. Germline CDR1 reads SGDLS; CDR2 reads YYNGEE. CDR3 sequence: CASSVGGLAGEGETQYF. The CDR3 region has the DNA TGTGCCAGCAGCGTAGGGGGACTAGCGGGAGAGGGTGAGACCCAGTACTTC. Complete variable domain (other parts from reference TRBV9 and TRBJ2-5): DSGVTQTPKHLITATGQRVTLRCSPRSGDLSVYWYQQSLDQGLQFLIQYYNGEERAKGNILERFSAQQFPDLHSELNLSSLELGDSALYFCASSVGGLAGEGETQYFGPGTRLLVL.